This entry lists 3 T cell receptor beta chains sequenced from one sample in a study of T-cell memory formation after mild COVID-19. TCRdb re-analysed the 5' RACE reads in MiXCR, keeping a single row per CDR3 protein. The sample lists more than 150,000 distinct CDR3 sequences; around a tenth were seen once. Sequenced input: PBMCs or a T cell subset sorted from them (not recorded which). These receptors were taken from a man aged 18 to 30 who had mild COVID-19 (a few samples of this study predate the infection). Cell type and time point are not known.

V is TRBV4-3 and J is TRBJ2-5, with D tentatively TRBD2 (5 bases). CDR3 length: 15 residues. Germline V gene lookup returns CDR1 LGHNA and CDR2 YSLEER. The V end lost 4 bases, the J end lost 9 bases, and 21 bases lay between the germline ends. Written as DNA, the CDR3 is TGCGCCAGCAGCCGAGAACCGGCTGACAAGAGGGCCCAGTACTTC. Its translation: CASSREPADKRAQYF.

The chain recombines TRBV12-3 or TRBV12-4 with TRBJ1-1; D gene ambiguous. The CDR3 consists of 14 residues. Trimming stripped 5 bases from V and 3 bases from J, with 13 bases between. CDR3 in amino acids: CASSGSLRDTEAFF. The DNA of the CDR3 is TGTGCCAGCAGTGGGTCCCTTAGGGACACTGAAGCTTTCTTT.

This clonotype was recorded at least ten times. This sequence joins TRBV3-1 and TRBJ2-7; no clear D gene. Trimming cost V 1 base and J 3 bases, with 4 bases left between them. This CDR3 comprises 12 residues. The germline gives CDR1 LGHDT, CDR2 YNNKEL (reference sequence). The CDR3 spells CASSQGGYEQYF. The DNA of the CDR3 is TGTGCCAGCAGCCAAGGGGGCTACGAGCAGTACTTC.